This T cell receptor beta chain was sequenced in a study of patients and donors after allogeneic stem cell transplantation. One entry per CDR3 protein results from TCRdb running MiXCR on the RT-PCR reads. The table has around 150,000 distinct CDR3 sequences, approximately 40% seen once. Unmatched junction bases numbered 13, after V lost 6 bases and J lost 8 bases. Germline V lookup: CDR1 MNHNY, CDR2 SVGAGI (reference sequence). The CDR3 is made up of 15 amino acids. The J gene is TRBJ1-2, the V gene TRBV6-6, with TRBD1 matching over 9 bases. This TCR derives from a human donor who was either an allogeneic HSCT recipient or a stem cell or donor lymphocyte infusion donor (not recorded which). It is not recorded whose cells these are; they may come from a transplant donor. The sample comprised blood, either unsorted or a sorted T cell fraction (not recorded which). For the CDR3, the DNA is TGTGCCAGCAGGACGGGGACAGGGAGGGCGGAAGGCTACACCTTC. Encoded protein: CASRTGTGRAEGYTF.